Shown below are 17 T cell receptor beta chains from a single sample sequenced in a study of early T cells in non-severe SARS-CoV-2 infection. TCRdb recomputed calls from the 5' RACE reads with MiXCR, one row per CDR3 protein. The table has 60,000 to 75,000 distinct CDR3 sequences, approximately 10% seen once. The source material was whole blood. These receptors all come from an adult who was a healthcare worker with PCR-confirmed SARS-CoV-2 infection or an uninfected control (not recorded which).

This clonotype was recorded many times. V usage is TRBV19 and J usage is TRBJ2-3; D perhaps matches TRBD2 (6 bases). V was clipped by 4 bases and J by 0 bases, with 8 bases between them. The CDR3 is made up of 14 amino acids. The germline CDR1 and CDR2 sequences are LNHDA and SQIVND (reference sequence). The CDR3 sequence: CASSSGVSTDTQYF. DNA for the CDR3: TGTGCCAGTAGTAGCGGGGTTAGCACAGATACGCAGTATTTT. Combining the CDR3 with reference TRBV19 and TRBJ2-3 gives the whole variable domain DGGITQSPKYLFRKEGQNVTLSCEQNLNHDAMYWYRQDPGQGLRLIYYSQIVNDFQKGDIAEGYSVSREKKESFPLTVTSAQKNPTAFYLCASSSGVSTDTQYFGPGTRLTVL.

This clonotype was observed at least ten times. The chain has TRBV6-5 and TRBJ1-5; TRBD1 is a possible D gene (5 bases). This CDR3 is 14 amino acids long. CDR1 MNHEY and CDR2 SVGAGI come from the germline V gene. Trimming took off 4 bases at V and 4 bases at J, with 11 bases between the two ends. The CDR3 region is CASSSGKGNQPQHF. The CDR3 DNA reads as TGTGCCAGCAGTTCAGGGAAGGGGAATCAGCCCCAGCATTTT.

The CDR3 DNA sequence: TGTGCCAGCAGTTTTAGCCTTGGTTCGTCCTCTGGGGCCAACGTCCTGACTTTC. Translation: CASSFSLGSSSGANVLTF. This rearrangement joins TRBV12-3 or TRBV12-4 to TRBJ2-6; D ambiguous. Trimming removed 3 bases at V and 0 bases at J, with 15 bases between. There are 18 residues in the CDR3.

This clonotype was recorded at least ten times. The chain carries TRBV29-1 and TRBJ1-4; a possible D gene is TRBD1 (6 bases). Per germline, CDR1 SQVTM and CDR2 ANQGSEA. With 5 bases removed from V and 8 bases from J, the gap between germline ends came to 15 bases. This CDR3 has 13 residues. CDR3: CSVLWQGKEKLFF. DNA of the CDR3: TGCAGCGTTTTGTGGCAGGGGAAGGAAAAACTGTTTTTT.

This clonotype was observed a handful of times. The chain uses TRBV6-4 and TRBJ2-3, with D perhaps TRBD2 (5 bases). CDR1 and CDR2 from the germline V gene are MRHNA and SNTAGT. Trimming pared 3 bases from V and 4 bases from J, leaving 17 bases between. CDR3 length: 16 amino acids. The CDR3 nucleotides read TGTGCCAGCAGTGAACAGTCTAGCTTTTCCGCAGATACGCAGTATTTT. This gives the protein CASSEQSSFSADTQYF.

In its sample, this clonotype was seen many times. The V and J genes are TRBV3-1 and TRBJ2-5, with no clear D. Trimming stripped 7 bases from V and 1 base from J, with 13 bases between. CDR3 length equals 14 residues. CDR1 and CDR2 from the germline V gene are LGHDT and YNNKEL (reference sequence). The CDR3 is CASNNRASQETQYF. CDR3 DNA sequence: TGTGCCAGCAACAATCGGGCCTCCCAAGAGACCCAGTACTTC.

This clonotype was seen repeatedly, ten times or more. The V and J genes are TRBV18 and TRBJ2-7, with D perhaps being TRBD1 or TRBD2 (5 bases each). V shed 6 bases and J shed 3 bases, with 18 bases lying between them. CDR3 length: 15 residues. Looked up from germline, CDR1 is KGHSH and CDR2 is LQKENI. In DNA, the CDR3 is TGTGCCAGCTCTTCCGGGGCGATCAGCTACTACGAGCAGTACTTC. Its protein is CASSSGAISYYEQYF.

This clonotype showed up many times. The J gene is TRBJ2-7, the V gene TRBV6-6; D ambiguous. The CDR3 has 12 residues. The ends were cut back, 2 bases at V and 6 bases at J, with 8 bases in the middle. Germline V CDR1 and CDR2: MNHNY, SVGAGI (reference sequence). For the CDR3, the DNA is TGTGCCAGCAGTTACCTGACGGGCGAGCAGTACTTC. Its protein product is CASSYLTGEQYF.

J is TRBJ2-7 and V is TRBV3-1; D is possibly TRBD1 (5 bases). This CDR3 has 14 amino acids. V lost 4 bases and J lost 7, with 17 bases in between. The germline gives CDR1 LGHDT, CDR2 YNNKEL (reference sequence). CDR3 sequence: CASSPGPGIGEQYF. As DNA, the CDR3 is TGTGCCAGCAGCCCAGGCCCAGGGATAGGAGAGCAGTACTTC.

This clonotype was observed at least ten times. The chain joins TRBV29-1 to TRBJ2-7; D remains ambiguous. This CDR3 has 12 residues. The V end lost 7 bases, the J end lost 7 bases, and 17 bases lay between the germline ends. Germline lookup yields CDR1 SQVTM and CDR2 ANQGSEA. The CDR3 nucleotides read TGCAGCGCCCTGTGTTGGAGTGGGGAGCAGTACTTC. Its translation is CSALCWSGEQYF.

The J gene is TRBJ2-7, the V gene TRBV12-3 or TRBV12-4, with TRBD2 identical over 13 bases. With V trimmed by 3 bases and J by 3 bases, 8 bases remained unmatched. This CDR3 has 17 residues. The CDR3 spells CASSFGRGTSGIYEQYF. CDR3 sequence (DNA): TGTGCCAGCAGTTTCGGGAGGGGGACTAGCGGGATCTACGAGCAGTACTTC.

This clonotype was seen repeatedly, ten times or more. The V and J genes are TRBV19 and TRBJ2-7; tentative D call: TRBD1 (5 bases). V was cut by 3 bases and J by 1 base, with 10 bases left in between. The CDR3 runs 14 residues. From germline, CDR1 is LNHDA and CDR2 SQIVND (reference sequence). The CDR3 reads CASSIETESYEQYF. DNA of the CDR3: TGTGCCAGTAGTATTGAGACAGAGTCCTACGAGCAGTACTTC.

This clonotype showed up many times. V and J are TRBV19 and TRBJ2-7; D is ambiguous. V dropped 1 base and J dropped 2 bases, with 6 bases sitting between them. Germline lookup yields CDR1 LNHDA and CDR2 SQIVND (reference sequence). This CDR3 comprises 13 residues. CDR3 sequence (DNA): TGTGCCAGTAGTATAGGCCACCCCTACGAGCAGTACTTC. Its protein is CASSIGHPYEQYF. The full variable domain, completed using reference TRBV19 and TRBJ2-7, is DGGITQSPKYLFRKEGQNVTLSCEQNLNHDAMYWYRQDPGQGLRLIYYSQIVNDFQKGDIAEGYSVSREKKESFPLTVTSAQKNPTAFYLCASSIGHPYEQYFGPGTRLTVT.

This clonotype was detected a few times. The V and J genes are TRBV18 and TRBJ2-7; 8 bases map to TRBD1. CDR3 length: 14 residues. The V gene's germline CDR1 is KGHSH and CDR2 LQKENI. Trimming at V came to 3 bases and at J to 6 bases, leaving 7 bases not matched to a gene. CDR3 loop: CASSPQTGTGEQYF. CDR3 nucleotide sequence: TGTGCCAGCTCACCGCAGACAGGGACAGGCGAGCAGTACTTC.

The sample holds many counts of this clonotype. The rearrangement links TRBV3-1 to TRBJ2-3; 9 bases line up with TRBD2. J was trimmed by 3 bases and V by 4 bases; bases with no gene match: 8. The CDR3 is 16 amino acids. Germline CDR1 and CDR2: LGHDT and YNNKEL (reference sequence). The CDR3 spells CASSPSSGITTDTQYF. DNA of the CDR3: TGTGCCAGCAGCCCTTCTAGCGGGATAACAACAGATACGCAGTATTTT.

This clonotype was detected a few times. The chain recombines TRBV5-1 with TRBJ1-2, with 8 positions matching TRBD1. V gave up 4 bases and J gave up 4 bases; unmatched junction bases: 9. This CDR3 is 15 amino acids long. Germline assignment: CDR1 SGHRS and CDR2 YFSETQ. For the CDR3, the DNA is TGCGCCAGCAGCCCGGATACAGGGGGGGCCTATGGCTACACCTTC. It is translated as CASSPDTGGAYGYTF.

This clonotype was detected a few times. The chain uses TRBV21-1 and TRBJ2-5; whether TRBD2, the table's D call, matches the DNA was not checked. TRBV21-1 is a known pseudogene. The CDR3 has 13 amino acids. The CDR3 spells CASSKVSEETQYF. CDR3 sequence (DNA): TGTGCCAGCAGCAAAGTTAGCGAAGAGACCCAGTACTTC.